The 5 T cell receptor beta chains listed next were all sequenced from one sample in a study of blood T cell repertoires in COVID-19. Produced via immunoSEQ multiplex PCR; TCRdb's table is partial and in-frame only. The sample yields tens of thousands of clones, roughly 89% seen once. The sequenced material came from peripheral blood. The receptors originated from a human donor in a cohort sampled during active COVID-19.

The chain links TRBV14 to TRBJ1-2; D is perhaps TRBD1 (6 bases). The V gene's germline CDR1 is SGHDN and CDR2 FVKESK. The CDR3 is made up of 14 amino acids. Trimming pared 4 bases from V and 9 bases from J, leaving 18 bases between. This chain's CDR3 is CASSLDRRGGRYTF. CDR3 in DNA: TGTGCCAGCAGCCTAGACAGGCGGGGGGGGCGCTACACCTTC.

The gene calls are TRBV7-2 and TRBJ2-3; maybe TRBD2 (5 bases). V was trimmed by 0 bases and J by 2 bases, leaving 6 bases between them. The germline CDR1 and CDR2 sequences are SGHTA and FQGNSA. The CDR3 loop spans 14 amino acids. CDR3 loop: CASSLAGDTDTQYF. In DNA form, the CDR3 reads TGTGCCAGCAGCTTAGCGGGAGACACAGATACGCAGTATTTT.

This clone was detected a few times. The DNA for the CDR3 is TGTGCCAGCAGTTCTCTTATTTCCCCCGAGACCCAGTACTTC. It encodes CASSSLISPETQYF. The chain combines TRBV28 with TRBJ2-5; D uncertain. The CDR3 loop spans 14 amino acids. The V end was cut by 4 bases, the J end by 5 bases, with 14 bases between. Per the germline V gene, CDR1 is MDHEN and CDR2 is SYDVKM. Complete variable domain (other parts from reference TRBV28 and TRBJ2-5): DVKVTQSSRYLVKRTGEKVFLECVQDMDHENMFWYRQDPGLGLRLIYFSYDVKMKEKGDIPEGYSVSREKKERFSLILESASTNQTSMYLCASSSLISPETQYFGPGTRLLVL.

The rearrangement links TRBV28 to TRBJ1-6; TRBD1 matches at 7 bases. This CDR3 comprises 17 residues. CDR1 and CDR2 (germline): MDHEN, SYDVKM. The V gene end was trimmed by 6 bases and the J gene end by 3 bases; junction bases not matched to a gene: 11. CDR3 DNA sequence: TGTGCCAGCAGACGTTCGACAGGGACCAACTATAATTCACCCCTCCACTTT. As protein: CASRRSTGTNYNSPLHF.

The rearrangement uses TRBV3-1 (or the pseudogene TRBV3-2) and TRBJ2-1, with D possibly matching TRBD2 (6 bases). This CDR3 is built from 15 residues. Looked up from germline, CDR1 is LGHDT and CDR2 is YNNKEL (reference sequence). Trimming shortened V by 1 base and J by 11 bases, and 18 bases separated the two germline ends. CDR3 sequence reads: CASSQVASVSSKQFF. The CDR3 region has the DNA TGTGCCAGCAGCCAAGTAGCTAGCGTGTCGTCAAAGCAGTTCTTC.